This TCR beta chain is drawn from a study of cytomegalovirus exposure and HLA in healthy donors. Deletions cut 1 base from V and 2 bases from J, with 8 bases between. In germline, CDR1 is MGHRA, CDR2 YSYEKL. The CDR3 is 14 residues long. Notes on the study in general: In a later analysis, donors in an Asian-associated ancestry cluster reportedly had fewer N-insertions in productive TCRs than the cohort mean.

About this clone itself: The target antigen is unknown.

PCR was performed using 60 Vbeta and 13 Jbeta primers. Sequencing used immunoSEQ multiplex PCR; TCRdb keeps in-frame clones, though not all of them. The table has about 150,000 clones, about 80% seen once. The clonotype comes from a woman in her thirties or forties in good health and CMV-seronegative. Sequenced material: PBMCs. The chain employs TRBV4-1 and TRBJ1-2, with a possible D match to TRBD1 (5 bases). The CDR3 reads CASSQGGLNYGYTF. In DNA, the CDR3 is TGCGCCAGCAGCCAAGGGGGCCTAAACTATGGCTACACCTTC.